Listed below are T cell receptor beta chains from one sample, sequenced in a study of shared clonotypes between healthy human individuals. Using immunoSEQ multiplex PCR, the repertoire was profiled, and TCRdb retains in-frame clones only, with some absent. This sample has under 1,100,000 clones, with roughly 74% found just once. The source material was memory CD4+ T cells from PBMCs. The receptors shown here come from a man younger than 30 in good health. Some clones in this sample may be carry-over from other donors' samples. Both conserved end residues are part of each CDR3. The D gene is left open where the match is weak. Not every row has a clone size; where given, it reads once, few, many or a size class.

.	TRBV6-6	.	TRBJ2-6	TGTGCCAGCAGTTATTTACGGAGCTCTGGGGCCAACGTCCTGACTTTC	CASSYLRSSGANVLTF
few	TRBV14	.	TRBJ2-1	TGTGCCAGCAGCCAAGGTTGGGTGGGTCAGTTCTTC	CASSQGWVGQFF
.	TRBV9	.	TRBJ2-4	TGTGCCAGCAGCGCAAGCGGACTAGCCAAAAACATTCAGTACTTC	CASSASGLAKNIQYF
.	TRBV5-4	.	TRBJ1-4	TGTGCCAGCAGCTCCAGGGGAGGGGCTAATGAAAAACTGTTTTTT	CASSSRGGANEKLFF
.	TRBV27	.	TRBJ1-2	TGTGCCAGCAGGACCCAGGGGATCGCTGGCTACACCTTC	CASRTQGIAGYTF
.	TRBV6-1	.	TRBJ2-7	TGTGCCAGCCATCAGGGATCCGAGCAGTACTTC	CASHQGSEQYF
.	TRBV28	TRBD1	TRBJ1-4	TGTGCCAGCAGGGTTCCGGGACAGGAGCATGAAAAACTGTTTTTT	CASRVPGQEHEKLFF
.	TRBV4-2	.	TRBJ2-1	TGTGCCAGCAGCCAAGATCGGGCGAGCGGGCCTTACAATGAGCAGTTCTTC	CASSQDRASGPYNEQFF
once	TRBV28	TRBD1	TRBJ2-6	TGTGCCAGCAGCCACGACAGGGGGCCCCGCTCTGGGGCCAACGTCCTGACTTTC	CASSHDRGPRSGANVLTF
once	TRBV7-3	.	TRBJ2-4	TGTGCCAGCAGGCAAAACATTCAGTACTTC	CASRQNIQYF
.	TRBV4-2	TRBD1	TRBJ1-3	TGTGCCAGCAGCCAGGCAACCCTCAGGGGGCTCTCTGGAAACACCATATATTTT	CASSQATLRGLSGNTIYF
few	TRBV9	.	TRBJ2-1	TGTGCCAGCAGCGACCCGCGGGGAGGAGGTGAGCAGTTCTTC	CASSDPRGGGEQFF
.	TRBV5-1	TRBD1	TRBJ2-3	TGCGCCAGCAGCCGCAACCCCGGGACAGGGGGCACAGATACGCAGTATTTT	CASSRNPGTGGTDTQYF
.	TRBV6-5	.	TRBJ2-5	TGTGCCAGCAGTTACACCCAAGAGACCCAGTACTTC	CASSYTQETQYF
.	TRBV6-6	TRBD1	TRBJ2-7	TGTGCCAGCAGTTACGAGCGGGACAGGGGGAAAGAGCAGTACTTC	CASSYERDRGKEQYF
.	TRBV29-1	TRBD2	TRBJ2-1	TGCAGTGTCCTGGCGGGAGGCCCCTACAATGAGCAGTTCTTC	CSVLAGGPYNEQFF
.	TRBV9	TRBD2	TRBJ2-3	TGTGCCAGCAGCATCCGACTAGCGGGTTACTCAGATACGCAGTATTTT	CASSIRLAGYSDTQYF
.	TRBV18	.	TRBJ2-7	TGTGCCAGCTCACGGGACACGAGCTCCTACGAGCAGTACTTC	CASSRDTSSYEQYF
many	TRBV2	TRBD1	TRBJ1-2	TGTGCCAGCAGTGGAGTCCCGGGACAGGGTGCATATGGCTACACCTTC	CASSGVPGQGAYGYTF
.	TRBV6-1	.	TRBJ1-2	TGTGCCAGCAGTGACCGCAGGCACTATGGCTACACCTTC	CASSDRRHYGYTF
.	TRBV9	TRBD2	TRBJ2-3	TGTGCCAGCAGCGTATTAGGCGGGAGTTATTCGGATACGCAGTATTTT	CASSVLGGSYSDTQYF
.	TRBV6-1	.	TRBJ2-3	TGTGCCAGCAGGACCCGGAGAGATACGCAGTATTTT	CASRTRRDTQYF
.	TRBV28	.	TRBJ1-2	TGTGCCAGCGCCCCCTTTACAGGGTCGGACTATGGCTACACCTTC	CASAPFTGSDYGYTF
.	TRBV7-2	.	TRBJ2-5	TGTGCCAGCAGCTCGGGACCCTCCCCCCAGACCCAGTACTTC	CASSSGPSPQTQYF
few	TRBV5-1	.	TRBJ2-2	TGCGCCAGCAGCTTGGCCGGGGGTCCAGACGGCGGGGAGCTGTTTTTT	CASSLAGGPDGGELFF
.	TRBV19	TRBD1	TRBJ2-3	TGTGCCACCACGGACAGGGGGCGCGCCGATACGCAGTATTTT	CATTDRGRADTQYF
.	TRBV28	TRBD2	TRBJ2-3	TGTGCCTCGGGGGACTACACAGATACGCAGTATTTT	CASGDYTDTQYF
.	TRBV28	TRBD1	TRBJ1-2	TGTGCCAGCAGTTCATACAGGGGAGCTAACTATGGCTACACCTTC	CASSSYRGANYGYTF
.	TRBV2	.	TRBJ2-7	TGTGCCAGCAGTGAAGCGGGGTTTTACGAGCAGTACTTC	CASSEAGFYEQYF
once	TRBV28	.	TRBJ1-1	TGTGCCAGCAGTTCCGACGGGTTGAACACTGAAGCTTTCTTT	CASSSDGLNTEAFF
once	TRBV30	.	TRBJ2-1	TGTGCCTGGAGTGGATACAATGAGCAGTTCTTC	CAWSGYNEQFF
once	TRBV4-1	.	TRBJ2-1	TGCGCCAGCAGCCACCCCAGCCGGGACAAATACAATGAGCAGTTCTTC	CASSHPSRDKYNEQFF
few	TRBV5-6	.	TRBJ2-1	TGTGCCAGCAGCCTTTATATCCACTTCAAGGCGGTCAATGAGCAGTTCTTC	CASSLYIHFKAVNEQFF
.	TRBV4-2	.	TRBJ1-1	TGTGCCAGCAGCCCCCACCCGAGGAACACTGAAGCTTTCTTT	CASSPHPRNTEAFF
.	TRBV15	.	TRBJ2-3	TGTGCCACCAGGGCTGGGGGCGGGAGCACAGATACGCAGTATTTT	CATRAGGGSTDTQYF
.	TRBV28	.	TRBJ1-4	TGTGCCAGCAAGACGGGGAATGAAAAACTGTTTTTT	CASKTGNEKLFF
.	TRBV30	.	TRBJ2-5	TGTGCCTGGAGTGTGGGCGGGAAAGAGACCCAGTACTTC	CAWSVGGKETQYF
once	TRBV4-2	TRBD2	TRBJ2-1	TGTGCCAGCAGCCAAGAGTGGACTAGCGGCGGTGAGCAGTTCTTC	CASSQEWTSGGEQFF
few	TRBV5-1	TRBD1	TRBJ2-7	TGCGCCAGCAGCTTGTCTACAGGGGCCTACGAGCAGTACTTC	CASSLSTGAYEQYF
.	TRBV5-6	.	TRBJ1-5	TGTGCCAGCAGCGCCTCCCTCGGGGCAGGCAATCAGCCCCAGCATTTT	CASSASLGAGNQPQHF
.	TRBV7-3	.	TRBJ2-1	TGTGCCAGCAGCTTAACCCCACGCAATGAGCAGTTCTTC	CASSLTPRNEQFF
.	TRBV6-1	.	TRBJ1-1	TGTGCCAGCAGTGTAAAGCTATCGGGCACTGAAGCTTTCTTT	CASSVKLSGTEAFF
.	TRBV28	TRBD1	TRBJ1-2	TGTGCCAGCAGAACTACAGGGGTAGTATATGGCTACACCTTC	CASRTTGVVYGYTF